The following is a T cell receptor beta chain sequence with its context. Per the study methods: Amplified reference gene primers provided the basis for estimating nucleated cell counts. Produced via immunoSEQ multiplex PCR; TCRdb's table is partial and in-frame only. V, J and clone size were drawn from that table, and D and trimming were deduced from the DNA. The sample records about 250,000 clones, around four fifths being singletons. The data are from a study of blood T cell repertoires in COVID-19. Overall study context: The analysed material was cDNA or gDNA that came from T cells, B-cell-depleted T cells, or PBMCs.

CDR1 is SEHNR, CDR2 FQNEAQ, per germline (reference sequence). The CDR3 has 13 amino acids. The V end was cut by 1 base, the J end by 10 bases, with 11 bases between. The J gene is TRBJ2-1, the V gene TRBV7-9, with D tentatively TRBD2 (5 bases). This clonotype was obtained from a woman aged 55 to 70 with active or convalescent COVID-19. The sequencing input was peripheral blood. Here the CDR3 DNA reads TGTGCCAGCAGCTTAGGAGGGTGGGAAGAGCAGTTCTTC. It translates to CASSLGGWEEQFF.